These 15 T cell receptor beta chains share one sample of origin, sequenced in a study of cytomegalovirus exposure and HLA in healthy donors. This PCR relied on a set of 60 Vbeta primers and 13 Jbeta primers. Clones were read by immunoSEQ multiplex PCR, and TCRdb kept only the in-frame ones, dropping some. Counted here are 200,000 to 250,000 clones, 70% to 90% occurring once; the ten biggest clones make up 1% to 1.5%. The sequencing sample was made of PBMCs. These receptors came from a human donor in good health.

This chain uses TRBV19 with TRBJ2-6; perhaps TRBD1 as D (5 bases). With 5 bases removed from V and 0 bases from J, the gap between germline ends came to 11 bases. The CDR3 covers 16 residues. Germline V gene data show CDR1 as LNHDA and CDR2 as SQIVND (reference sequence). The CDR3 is CASSPRQSSGANVLTF. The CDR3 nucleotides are TGTGCCAGTAGTCCTAGACAGTCCTCTGGGGCCAACGTCCTGACTTTC.

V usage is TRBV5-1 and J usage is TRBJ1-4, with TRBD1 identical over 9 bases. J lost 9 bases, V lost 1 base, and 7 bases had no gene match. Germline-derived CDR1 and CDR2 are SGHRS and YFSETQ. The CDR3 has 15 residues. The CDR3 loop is CASSLTTGTGKKLFF. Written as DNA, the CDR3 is TGCGCCAGCAGCTTGACCACCGGGACAGGGAAAAAACTGTTTTTT. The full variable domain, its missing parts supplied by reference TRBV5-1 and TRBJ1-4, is KAGVTQTPRYLIKTRGQQVTLSCSPISGHRSVSWYQQTPGQGLQFLFEYFSETQRNKGNFPGRFSGRQFSNSRSEMNVSTLELGDSALYLCASSLTTGTGKKLFFGSGTQLSVL.

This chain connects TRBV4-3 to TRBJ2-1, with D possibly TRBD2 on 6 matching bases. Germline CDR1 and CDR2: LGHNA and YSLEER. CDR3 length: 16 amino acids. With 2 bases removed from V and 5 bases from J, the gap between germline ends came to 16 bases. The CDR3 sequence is CASSQRSSELNNEQFF. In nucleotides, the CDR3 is TGCGCCAGCAGCCAAAGGTCTAGCGAACTAAACAATGAGCAGTTCTTC.

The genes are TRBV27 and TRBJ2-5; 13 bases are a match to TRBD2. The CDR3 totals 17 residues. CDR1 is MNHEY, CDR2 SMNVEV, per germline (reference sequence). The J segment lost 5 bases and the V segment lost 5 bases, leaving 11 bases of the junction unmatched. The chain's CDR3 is CASSITGLAGEGETQYF. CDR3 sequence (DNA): TGTGCCAGCAGTATTACCGGACTAGCGGGAGAGGGGGAGACCCAGTACTTC.

CDR3 amino acids: CASSYGGPLVDEQYF. In DNA, the CDR3 is TGTGCCAGCAGTTACGGCGGCCCGTTGGTGGACGAGCAGTACTTC. V and J are TRBV6-6 and TRBJ2-7; D is undetermined. V lost 2 bases, J lost 5 bases, and 16 bases lay in between. This CDR3 is built from 15 residues. Germline assignment: CDR1 MNHNY and CDR2 SVGAGI (reference sequence).

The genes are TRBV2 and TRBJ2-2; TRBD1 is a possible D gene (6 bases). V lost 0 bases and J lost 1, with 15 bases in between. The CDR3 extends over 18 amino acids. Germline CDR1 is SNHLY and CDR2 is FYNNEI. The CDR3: CASSEAPPGAGNTGELFF. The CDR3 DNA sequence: TGTGCCAGCAGTGAAGCGCCACCAGGGGCGGGGAACACCGGGGAGCTGTTTTTT.

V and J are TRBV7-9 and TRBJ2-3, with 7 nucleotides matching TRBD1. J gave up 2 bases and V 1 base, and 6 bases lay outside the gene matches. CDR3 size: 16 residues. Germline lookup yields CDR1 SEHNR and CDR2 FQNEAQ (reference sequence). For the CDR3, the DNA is TGTGCCAGCAGCTTAGGGGCAGGGGGACACACAGATACGCAGTATTTT. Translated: CASSLGAGGHTDTQYF.

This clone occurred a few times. This chain's CDR3 is CASRLAGVSYNEQFF. The CDR3 bases are TGTGCCAGCAGATTAGCGGGAGTTTCCTACAATGAGCAGTTCTTC. The rearrangement joins TRBV6-5 to TRBJ2-1; 9 positions agree with TRBD2. CDR1 and CDR2 from the germline V gene are MNHEY and SVGAGI. V lost 6 bases and J lost 1; bases outside the gene matches: 4. The CDR3 contains 15 residues.

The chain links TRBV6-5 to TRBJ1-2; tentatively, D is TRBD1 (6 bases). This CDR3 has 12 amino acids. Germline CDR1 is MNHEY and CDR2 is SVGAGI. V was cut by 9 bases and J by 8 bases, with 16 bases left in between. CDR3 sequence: CASQTRGGGYTF. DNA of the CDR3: TGTGCCAGTCAAACACGGGGGGGCGGCTACACCTTC.

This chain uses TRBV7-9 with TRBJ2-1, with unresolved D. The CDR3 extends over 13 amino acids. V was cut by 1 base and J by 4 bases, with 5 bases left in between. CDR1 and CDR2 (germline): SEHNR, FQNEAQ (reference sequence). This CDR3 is CASSLGAYNEQFF. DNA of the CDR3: TGTGCCAGCAGCTTAGGAGCTTACAATGAGCAGTTCTTC. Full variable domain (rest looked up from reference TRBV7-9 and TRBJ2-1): DTGVSQNPRHKITKRGQNVTFRCDPISEHNRLYWYRQTLGQGPEFLTYFQNEAQLEKSRLLSDRFSAERPKGSFSTLEIQRTEQGDSAMYLCASSLGAYNEQFFGPGTRLTVL.

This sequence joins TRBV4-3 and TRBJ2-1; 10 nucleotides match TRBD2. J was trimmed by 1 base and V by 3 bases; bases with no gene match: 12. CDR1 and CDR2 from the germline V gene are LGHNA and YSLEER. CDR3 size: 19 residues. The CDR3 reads CASSQSGGASGSSYNEQFF. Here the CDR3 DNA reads TGCGCCAGCAGCCAGTCCGGGGGGGCTAGCGGGAGTTCCTACAATGAGCAGTTCTTC.

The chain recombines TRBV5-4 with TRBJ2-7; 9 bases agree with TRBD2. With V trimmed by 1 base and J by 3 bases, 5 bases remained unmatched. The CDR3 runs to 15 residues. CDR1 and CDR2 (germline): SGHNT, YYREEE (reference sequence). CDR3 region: CASSLRAGGGYEQYF. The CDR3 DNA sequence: TGTGCCAGCAGCTTGAGGGCGGGAGGGGGCTACGAGCAGTACTTC.

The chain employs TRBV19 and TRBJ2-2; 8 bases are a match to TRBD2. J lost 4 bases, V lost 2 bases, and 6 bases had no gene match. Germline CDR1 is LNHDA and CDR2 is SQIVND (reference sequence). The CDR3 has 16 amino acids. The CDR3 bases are TGTGCCAGTAGTATAAGGCTAGCGGGCCCCACCGGGGAGCTGTTTTTT. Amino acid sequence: CASSIRLAGPTGELFF.

This CDR3 reads CASSFYGRAWTDTQYF. CDR3 DNA: TGTGCCAGCAGTTTTTACGGGAGGGCCTGGACAGATACGCAGTATTTT. This chain connects TRBV28 to TRBJ2-3; TRBD2 agrees at 8 bases. V shed 3 bases and J 3 bases; nucleotides not matched to a gene: 8. Germline lookup yields CDR1 MDHEN and CDR2 SYDVKM. CDR3 length: 16 residues.

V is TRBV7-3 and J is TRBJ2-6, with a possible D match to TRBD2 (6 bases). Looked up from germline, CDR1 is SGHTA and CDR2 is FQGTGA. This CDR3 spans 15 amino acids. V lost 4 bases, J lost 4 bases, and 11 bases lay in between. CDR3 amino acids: CASSSPGGGANVLTF. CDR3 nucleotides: TGTGCCAGCAGCTCACCCGGGGGAGGGGCCAACGTCCTGACTTTC.